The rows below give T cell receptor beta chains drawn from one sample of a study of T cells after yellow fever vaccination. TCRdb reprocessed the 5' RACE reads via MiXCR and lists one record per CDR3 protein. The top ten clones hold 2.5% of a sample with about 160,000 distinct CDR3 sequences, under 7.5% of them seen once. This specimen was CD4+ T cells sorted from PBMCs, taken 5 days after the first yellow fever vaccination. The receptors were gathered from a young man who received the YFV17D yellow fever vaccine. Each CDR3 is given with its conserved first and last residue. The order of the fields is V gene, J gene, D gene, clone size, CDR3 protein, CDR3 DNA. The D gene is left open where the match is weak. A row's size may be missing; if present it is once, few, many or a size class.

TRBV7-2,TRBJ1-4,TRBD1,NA,CASSHGQGRGEKLFF,TGTGCCAGCAGCCATGGACAGGGGAGAGGTGAAAAACTGTTTTTT
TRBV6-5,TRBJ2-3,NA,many,CASSYRSGYTDTQYF,TGTGCCAGCAGTTACAGGTCGGGGTATACAGATACGCAGTATTTT
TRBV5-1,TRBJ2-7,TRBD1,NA,CASSMDRGTGGREQYF,TGCGCCAGCAGCATGGACCGAGGGACAGGGGGCCGGGAGCAGTACTTC
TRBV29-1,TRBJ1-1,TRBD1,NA,CSVTGTGGKYTEAFF,TGCAGCGTCACCGGGACAGGGGGCAAATACACTGAAGCTTTCTTT
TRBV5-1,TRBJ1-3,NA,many,CASSPGVSGNTIYF,TGCGCCAGCAGCCCGGGGGTCTCTGGAAACACCATATATTTT
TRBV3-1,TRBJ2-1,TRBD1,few,CASSPSWTGNEQFF,TGTGCCAGCAGCCCGTCGTGGACAGGGAATGAGCAGTTCTTC
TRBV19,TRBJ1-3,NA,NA,CASFTDGNTIYF,TGTGCCAGTTTTACAGATGGAAACACCATATATTTT
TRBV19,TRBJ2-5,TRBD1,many,CASSITGDEETQYF,TGTGCCAGTAGTATAACAGGGGATGAAGAGACCCAGTACTTC
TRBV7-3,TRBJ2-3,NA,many,CASSLEGYSTDTQYF,TGTGCCAGCAGCTTAGAGGGCTACTCCACAGATACGCAGTATTTT
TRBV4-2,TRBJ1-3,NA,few,CASSQEPAGDTIYF,TGTGCCAGCAGCCAAGAGCCCGCAGGGGACACCATATATTTT
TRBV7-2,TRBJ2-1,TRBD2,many,CASSLVAGGQGEQFF,TGTGCCAGCAGCTTAGTGGCGGGGGGGCAAGGTGAGCAGTTCTTC
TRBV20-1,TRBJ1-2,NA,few,CSARGTGYYGYTF,TGCAGTGCTAGGGGAACAGGCTACTATGGCTACACCTTC
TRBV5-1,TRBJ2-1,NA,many,CASSPMGAGDYNEQFF,TGCGCCAGCAGCCCCATGGGGGCGGGAGATTACAATGAGCAGTTCTTC
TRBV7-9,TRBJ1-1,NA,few,CASSSAGGNTEAFF,TGTGCCAGCAGCTCCGCGGGGGGGAACACTGAAGCTTTCTTT
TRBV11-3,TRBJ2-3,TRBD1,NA,CASSPDRGRTDTQYF,TGTGCCAGCAGCCCCGACAGGGGAAGGACAGATACGCAGTATTTT
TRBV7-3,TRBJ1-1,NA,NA,CASSVSGTPSQSTEAFF,TGTGCCAGCAGCGTATCCGGGACCCCGTCGCAGAGCACTGAAGCTTTCTTT
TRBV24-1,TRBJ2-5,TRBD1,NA,CATSDLRQGMETQYF,TGTGCCACCAGTGATTTGCGACAGGGTATGGAGACCCAGTACTTC
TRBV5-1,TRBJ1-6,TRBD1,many,CASRNTGVPYSPLHF,TGCGCCAGCAGGAATACAGGGGTCCCATATTCACCCCTCCACTTT
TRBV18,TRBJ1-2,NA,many,CASSSFRVGSYGYTF,TGTGCCAGCTCATCCTTCCGAGTAGGGTCCTATGGCTACACCTTC
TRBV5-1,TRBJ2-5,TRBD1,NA,CASSRRDRGPWETQYF,TGCGCCAGCAGCCGCCGGGACAGGGGGCCTTGGGAGACCCAGTACTTC
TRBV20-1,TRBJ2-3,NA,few,CSAAIWGVTDTQYF,TGCAGTGCTGCAATCTGGGGGGTCACAGATACGCAGTATTTT
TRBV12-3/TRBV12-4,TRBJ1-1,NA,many,CASTQSPQGTEAFF,TGTGCCAGCACCCAAAGCCCGCAGGGAACTGAAGCTTTCTTT
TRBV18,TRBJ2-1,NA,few,CASSRGAGNEQFF,TGTGCCAGCTCACGGGGCGCAGGTAATGAGCAGTTCTTC
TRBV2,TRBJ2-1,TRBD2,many,CASSGLAVYNEQFF,TGTGCCAGCAGCGGACTAGCGGTCTACAATGAGCAGTTCTTC
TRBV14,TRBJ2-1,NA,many,CASSQDRTEQFF,TGTGCCAGCAGCCAAGATCGTACAGAGCAGTTCTTC
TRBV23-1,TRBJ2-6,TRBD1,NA,CAPSDRGSSGANVLTF,TGCGCCCCTTCGGACAGGGGCAGCTCTGGGGCCAACGTCCTGACTTTC
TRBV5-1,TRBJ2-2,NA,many,CASSLEGGWDTGELFF,TGCGCCAGCAGCTTGGAAGGGGGTTGGGACACCGGGGAGCTGTTTTTT
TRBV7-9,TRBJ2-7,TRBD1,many,CASSLKTGQSPEQYF,TGTGCCAGCAGCCTCAAAACGGGACAGAGCCCCGAGCAGTACTTC
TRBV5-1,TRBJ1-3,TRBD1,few,CASSMDTGAGNTIYF,TGCGCCAGCAGCATGGACACAGGGGCTGGAAACACCATATATTTT
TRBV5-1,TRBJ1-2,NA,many,CASSSETVNYGYTF,TGCGCCAGCAGCTCCGAGACGGTGAACTATGGCTACACCTTC
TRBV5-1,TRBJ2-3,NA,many,CASSLDSTDTQYF,TGCGCCAGCAGCTTGGACAGCACAGATACGCAGTATTTT
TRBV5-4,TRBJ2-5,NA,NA,CASSLAPTEQPETQYF,TGTGCCAGCAGCTTGGCACCGACTGAACAACCCGAGACCCAGTACTTC
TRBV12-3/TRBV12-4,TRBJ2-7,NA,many,CASSFRRVGEQYF,TGTGCCAGCAGTTTTCGAAGGGTAGGCGAGCAGTACTTC
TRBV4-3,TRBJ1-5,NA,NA,CASSQSWDQPQHF,TGCGCCAGCAGCCAAAGTTGGGATCAGCCCCAGCATTTT
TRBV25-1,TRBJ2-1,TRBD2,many,CASSDTSGPSYNEQFF,TGTGCCAGCAGTGATACTAGCGGACCATCCTACAATGAGCAGTTCTTC